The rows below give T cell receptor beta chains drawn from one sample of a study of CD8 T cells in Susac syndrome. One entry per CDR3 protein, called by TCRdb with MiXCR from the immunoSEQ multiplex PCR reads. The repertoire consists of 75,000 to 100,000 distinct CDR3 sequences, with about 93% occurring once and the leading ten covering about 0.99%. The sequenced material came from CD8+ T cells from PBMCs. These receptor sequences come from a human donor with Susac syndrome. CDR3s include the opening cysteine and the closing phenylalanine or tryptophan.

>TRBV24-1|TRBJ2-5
CATSDWTIPRDQETQYF
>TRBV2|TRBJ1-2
CATDPRDINGYTF
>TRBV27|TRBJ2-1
CASSTQGNEQFF
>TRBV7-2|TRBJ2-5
CASIDDIADETQYF
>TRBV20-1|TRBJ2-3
CSARDPIGATLTDTQYF
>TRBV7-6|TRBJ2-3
CASSLTGLAGDTDTQYF
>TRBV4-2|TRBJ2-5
CASSQPPRETQYF
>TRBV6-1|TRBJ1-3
CASSEDGEWNTIYF
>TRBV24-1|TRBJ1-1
CATSDANPGTEAFF
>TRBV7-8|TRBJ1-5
CASSPSPGQGAEFENQPQHF
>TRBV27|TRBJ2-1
CASSRLGVNNEQFF
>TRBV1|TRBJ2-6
CTSSQDHGRDSSGANVLTF
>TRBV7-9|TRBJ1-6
CASSLGQEGSYNSPLHF
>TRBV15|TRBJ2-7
CATSRVQGSHEQYF
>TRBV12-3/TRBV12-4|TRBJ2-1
CASGGRGQGSYNEQFF
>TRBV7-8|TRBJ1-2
CASSLASTGQKGYTF
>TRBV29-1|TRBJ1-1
CSVVGTNTEAFF
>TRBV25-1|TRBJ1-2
CASSDPQAGYTF
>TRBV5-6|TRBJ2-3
CASSWWPWGVHTQYF
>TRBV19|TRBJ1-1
CASKSGALNTEAFF
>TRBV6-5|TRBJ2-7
CASSLGLTGAYEQYF
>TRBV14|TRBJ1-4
CASSQTGPLEKLFF
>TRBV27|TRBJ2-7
CASSLSSVWEQYF
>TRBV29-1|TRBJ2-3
CSVNPGQGGRNTQYF
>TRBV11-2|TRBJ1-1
CASSFAPGHQNTEAFF
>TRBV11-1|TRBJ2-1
CASSVGESPNEQFF
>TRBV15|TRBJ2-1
CATSREGGLAGLNEQFF